This TCR beta chain was sequenced in a study of control samples from healthy donors and cancer patients. The assay was immunoSEQ multiplex PCR, and TCRdb's table has in-frame clones only and misses some. The table lists about 190,000 clones, about 90% of them singletons, with less than 2% in the top ten. Per the germline V gene, CDR1 is SGHNT and CDR2 is YYREEE (reference sequence). Trimming removed 1 base from V and 2 bases from J; junction bases left unmatched: 3. This CDR3 comprises 15 residues. The chain combines TRBV5-4 with TRBJ2-3; TRBD1 aligns across 8 bases. Sequencing was done on a sample of blood. The TCR originated in a man aged 30-40 years in good health. The CDR3 region is CASSLRDRITDTQYF. In DNA, the CDR3 is TGTGCCAGCAGCTTGCGGGACAGGATCACAGATACGCAGTATTTT.